The 21 T cell receptor beta chains presented below share a single source sample, sequenced in a study of blood T cell repertoires in COVID-19 (dated by TCRdb to between 2020 and 2021). Preparation of the library involved the immunoSEQ multiplex PCR assay. What TCRdb holds here is the immuneACCESS table cut down to in-frame rearrangements. Part of the clones is not present; checked against another copy, under half of the missing clones reflect an unresolved V gene, and the others are unexplained. This sample holds 300,000 to 400,000 clones; 85% to 90% were observed only once. Roughly 6.3% of the sample is taken by the ten largest. Sequenced sample: peripheral blood. The receptors were gathered from a woman aged 45-65 years with COVID-19, enrolled during active disease.

The V and J genes are TRBV9 and TRBJ2-5; 11 bases map to TRBD2. The junction had 9 bases not matched to a gene; V was cut back by 0 bases and J by 5 bases. CDR1 SGDLS and CDR2 YYNGEE come from the germline V gene. This CDR3 contains 17 residues. In nucleotides, the CDR3 is TGTGCCAGCAGCGTAGGTTTAGCGGGAGGGCCGATTGAGACCCAGTACTTC. Protein: CASSVGLAGGPIETQYF.

The DNA of the CDR3 is TGTGCCAGCAGCCGCGCCCCGACAGGGATGGGCGAGAAAGCTTTCTTT. Amino acids: CASSRAPTGMGEKAFF. This rearrangement joins TRBV7-2 to TRBJ1-1; TRBD1 aligns across 7 bases. The ends lost 5 bases at V and 9 bases at J; junction bases unmatched: 18. The CDR3 has 16 amino acids. Germline V gene sequence: CDR1 SGHTA, CDR2 FQGNSA.

V is TRBV7-3 and J is TRBJ2-1, with 12 positions matching TRBD2. Germline lookup yields CDR1 SGHTA and CDR2 FQGTGA. The length of the CDR3 is 15 residues. The J segment lost 7 bases and the V segment lost 5 bases, leaving 6 bases of the junction unmatched. The CDR3 spells CASSLRTSGINEQFF. The CDR3 DNA follows: TGTGCCAGCAGCCTAAGGACTAGCGGGATAAATGAGCAGTTCTTC.

The J gene is TRBJ1-5, the V gene TRBV1; the table gives TRBD1 as D, unverified against the DNA. TRBV1 is a pseudogene segment. This CDR3 comprises 15 residues. In DNA, the CDR3 is TGCACCAGCAGCCTTTTGAAGACAGGGCCTCAGCCCCAGCATTTT. This encodes CTSSLLKTGPQPQHF.

V gene TRBV6-5 combines with J gene TRBJ1-5; perhaps TRBD1 as D (6 bases). Trimming pared 6 bases from V and 4 bases from J, leaving 13 bases between. Germline CDR1 is MNHEY and CDR2 is SVGAGI. CDR3 length equals 14 residues. Here the CDR3 reads CASSLGDTNQPQHF. Here the CDR3 DNA reads TGTGCCAGCAGCTTAGGGGACACAAATCAGCCCCAGCATTTT.

The rearrangement joins TRBV7-6 to TRBJ2-1; TRBD1 aligns across 11 bases. CDR3 length equals 15 residues. With 5 bases clipped from V and 4 bases from J, the junction kept 4 bases outside the gene matches. Per the germline V gene, CDR1 is SGHVS and CDR2 is FNYEAQ. CDR3 sequence reads: CASSPDRGQYNEQFF. The DNA for the CDR3 is TGTGCCAGCAGCCCGGACAGGGGGCAATACAATGAGCAGTTCTTC.

This chain links TRBV27 with TRBJ2-7, with 13 bases matching TRBD2. Germline V gives CDR1 MNHEY, CDR2 SMNVEV (reference sequence). The CDR3 spans 15 residues. The trim removed 5 bases at V and 6 bases at J, leaving 7 bases unmatched. The CDR3 sequence: CASSPGTSGKREQYF. CDR3 bases: TGTGCCAGCAGTCCTGGGACTAGCGGGAAGCGCGAGCAGTACTTC.

The chain employs TRBV13 and TRBJ2-1; TRBD1 matches 7 bases. The CDR3 is 13 residues long. CDR1 is PRHDT and CDR2 is FYEKMQ in the germline V gene (reference sequence). After removal of 5 bases from V and 5 bases from J, the junction contained 3 bases not matched to a gene. CDR3: CASSRRGNNEQFF. The CDR3 DNA is TGTGCCAGCAGCCGCAGGGGGAACAATGAGCAGTTCTTC.

This chain links TRBV30 with TRBJ1-2; D call uncertain. The CDR3 length is 14 residues. The V end was cut by 2 bases, the J end by 4 bases, with 14 bases between. The germline V gene encodes CDR1 GTSNPN and CDR2 SVGIG (reference sequence). Here the CDR3 DNA reads TGTGCCTGGAGTACCCGACCGGACTCCTATGGCTACACCTTC. Translated, it gives CAWSTRPDSYGYTF.

This rearrangement joins TRBV27 to TRBJ1-1; 12 positions match TRBD1. With V trimmed by 4 bases and J by 5 bases, 14 bases remained unmatched. The CDR3 is 18 residues long. Germline lookup yields CDR1 MNHEY and CDR2 SMNVEV (reference sequence). The CDR3 DNA reads as TGTGCCAGCAGTTCTACGCACCGGGGACAGGGGGCGAGAACTGAAGCTTTCTTT. The encoded protein is CASSSTHRGQGARTEAFF.

The gene calls are TRBV7-9 and TRBJ2-3; 7 nucleotides line up with TRBD2. This CDR3 comprises 17 residues. J was trimmed by 0 bases and V by 2 bases; bases with no gene match: 8. Germline lookup yields CDR1 SEHNR and CDR2 FQNEAQ (reference sequence). Here the CDR3 DNA reads TGTGCCAGCAGCTTAAAAGGCGGGAGAGGGAGCACAGATACGCAGTATTTT. Its translation: CASSLKGGRGSTDTQYF.

This chain links TRBV2 with TRBJ2-7; no clear D gene. The CDR3 totals 11 residues. Germline-derived CDR1 and CDR2 are SNHLY and FYNNEI. V shed 2 bases and J shed 6 bases, with 5 bases lying between them. Written as DNA, the CDR3 is TGTGCCAGCAGTGAATTCTCCGAGCAGTACTTC. Translating gives CASSEFSEQYF.

The genes are TRBV6-5 and TRBJ2-4; a weak D match, TRBD2 (6 bases). This CDR3 spans 13 amino acids. Germline loops: CDR1 MNHEY, CDR2 SVGAGI. V lost 5 bases and J lost 8, with 13 bases in between. CDR3 sequence (DNA): TGTGCCAGCAGTACCGGGACGGGGGACATTCAGTACTTC. Its translation is CASSTGTGDIQYF.

The chain uses TRBV14 and TRBJ2-5, with 9 bases aligning to TRBD2. The germline gives CDR1 SGHDN, CDR2 FVKESK. This CDR3 is built from 14 residues. V lost 3 bases to trimming and J lost 5 bases; unmatched junction nucleotides: 4. This CDR3 reads CASSHLAGVETQYF. The CDR3 coding sequence is TGTGCCAGCAGCCACTTAGCGGGAGTGGAGACCCAGTACTTC.

The J gene is TRBJ1-6, the V gene TRBV21-1; the D call TRBD1 from the table was never checked on the DNA. TRBV21-1 constitutes a pseudogene. The CDR3 extends over 15 amino acids. Here the CDR3 reads CASSKGTGDNSPLHF. The CDR3 DNA sequence: TGTGCCAGCAGCAAAGGAACAGGGGATAATTCACCCCTCCACTTT.

The chain links TRBV29-1 to TRBJ2-1; TRBD2 matches 9 bases. The CDR3 consists of 16 residues. The V segment lost 1 base and the J segment 0 bases; nucleotides outside the gene matches: 4. Germline CDR1 reads SQVTM; CDR2 reads ANQGSEA. Here the CDR3 reads CSVEGVSGSSYNEQFF. The CDR3 region has the DNA TGCAGCGTTGAAGGGGTTAGCGGGAGCTCCTACAATGAGCAGTTCTTC.

The chain has TRBV15 and TRBJ1-4, with unresolved D. Trimming stripped 0 bases from V and 11 bases from J, with 10 bases between. CDR3 length equals 13 residues. The germline gives CDR1 LNHNV, CDR2 YYDKDF (reference sequence). CDR3 protein: CATSRDLTGKLFF. In nucleotides, the CDR3 is TGTGCCACCAGCAGAGATCTCACGGGGAAACTGTTTTTT.

CDR3: CASSTRYPVNEKLFF. The CDR3, as DNA: TGTGCCAGTAGTACCCGGTACCCGGTTAATGAAAAACTGTTTTTT. The chain has TRBV19 and TRBJ1-4; no reliable D call. V was pared by 4 bases and J by 4 bases, with 13 bases between. This CDR3 is built from 15 residues. Germline-derived CDR1 and CDR2 are LNHDA and SQIVND (reference sequence).

The chain has TRBV29-1 and TRBJ1-2, with TRBD1 matching 11 bases. Germline V CDR1 and CDR2: SQVTM, ANQGSEA. CDR3 length equals 13 residues. With V trimmed by 7 bases and J by 8 bases, 9 bases remained unmatched. The CDR3 DNA reads as TGCAGCGCCACAGGACAGGGGGCTTTGGGCTACACCTTC. Its translation: CSATGQGALGYTF.

This chain links TRBV3-1 (or the pseudogene TRBV3-2) with TRBJ1-1; 8 bases match TRBD1. CDR1 and CDR2 (germline): LGHDT, YNNKEL (reference sequence). The CDR3 extends over 13 amino acids. The trim removed 3 bases at V and 6 bases at J, leaving 3 bases unmatched. The chain's CDR3 is CASSQATGAEAFF. The CDR3, as DNA: TGTGCCAGCAGCCAGGCGACAGGGGCTGAAGCTTTCTTT.

The chain carries TRBV29-1 and TRBJ2-2; 7 bases match TRBD2. This CDR3 is built from 15 residues. V shed 5 bases, J shed 1 base, and the junction held 7 bases outside the gene matches. Germline V gives CDR1 SQVTM, CDR2 ANQGSEA. CDR3 DNA sequence: TGCAGCGTTAAAAGGACTAGTGGGAACACCGGGGAGCTGTTTTTT. Amino acid sequence: CSVKRTSGNTGELFF.